The text below deals with one T cell receptor (beta chain). The antigen is undetermined. Germline V lookup: CDR1 LNHDA, CDR2 SQIVND (reference sequence). V was clipped by 7 bases and J by 1 base, with 8 bases between them. The CDR3 runs to 13 residues. The entry originates in a study of Ad26.COV2.S vaccination and SARS-CoV-2 variants. Across the study: Ad26.COV2.S was injected intramuscularly once or twice, 56 days apart.

Regarding treatment: around 19 received Ad26.COV2.S at low or high dose, single or two shots; 5 received placebo; per-sample allocation not given. Following the first vaccine or placebo injection, samples were taken on day 63. As its vector, the vaccine had Ad26, which expressed Wuhan-strain SARS-CoV-2 spike. General study points: A substantial breadth of spike-specific CD8+ and CD4+ T cell responses after vaccination has been reported. Spike-specific TCR breadth in vaccine recipients exceeded that seen in placebo recipients.

Assay used: immunoSEQ multiplex PCR; TCRdb lists only in-frame clones, some missing. The sample carries roughly 350,000 clones, 88% recorded once. The chain joins TRBV19 to TRBJ2-1; D remains unclear. The sequence was obtained from a person between 18 and 65 years old who received the Ad26.COV2.S COVID-19 vaccine or a placebo. This specimen was peripheral blood, taken in a trial of Ad26.COV2.S vaccine versus placebo. The CDR3 sequence: CASTEPSYNEQFF. CDR3 nucleotides: TGTGCCAGTACGGAGCCATCCTACAATGAGCAGTTCTTC.